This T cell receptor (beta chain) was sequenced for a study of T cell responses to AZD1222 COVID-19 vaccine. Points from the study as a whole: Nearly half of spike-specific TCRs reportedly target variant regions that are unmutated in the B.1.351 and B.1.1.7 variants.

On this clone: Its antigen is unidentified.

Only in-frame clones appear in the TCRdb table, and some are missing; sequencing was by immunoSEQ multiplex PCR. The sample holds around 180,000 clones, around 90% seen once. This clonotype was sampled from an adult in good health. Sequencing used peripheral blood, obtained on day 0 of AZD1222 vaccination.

For the CDR3, the DNA is TGTGCCAGCAGCTTAGGTACTCGTTCTAGCGGGGCCCTCTCCTACAATGAGCAGTTCTTC. Translated: CASSLGTRSSGALSYNEQFF. The J gene is TRBJ2-1, the V gene TRBV11-3; 9 nucleotides match TRBD2. The germline gives CDR1 SGHNT, CDR2 YENEEA. The CDR3 runs 20 residues. The V gene end was trimmed by 1 base and the J gene end by 0 bases; junction bases not matched to a gene: 13.